The next 28 T cell receptor beta chains were all read from a single sample in a study of T-cell memory formation after mild COVID-19. Each CDR3 protein gets one entry after TCRdb re-called the 5' RACE reads with MiXCR. The sample includes fewer than 250,000 distinct CDR3 sequences, about a sixth of them seen just once. Sequencing was performed on PBMCs or a T cell subset sorted from them (not recorded which). These receptors all come from an adult woman who had mild COVID-19 (a few samples of this study predate the infection). Cell type and time point are not known.

V gene TRBV12-3 or TRBV12-4 combines with J gene TRBJ1-1; unclear D gene. Deletions cut 3 bases from V and 8 bases from J, with 7 bases between. The CDR3 totals 11 residues. CDR3 loop: CASSFITEAFF. CDR3 bases: TGTGCCAGCAGTTTTATTACCGAAGCTTTCTTT.

This chain links TRBV10-3 with TRBJ1-1, with a possible D match to TRBD1 (5 bases). V was clipped by 0 bases and J by 2 bases, with 10 bases between them. Germline CDR1 is ENHRY and CDR2 is SYGVKD. This CDR3 region has 15 residues. The DNA of the CDR3 is TGTGCCATCAGTGAGTCGACGGGGCCCAACACTGAAGCTTTCTTT. This encodes CAISESTGPNTEAFF.

The rearrangement uses TRBV7-6 and TRBJ1-1; 7 nucleotides line up with TRBD1. With 5 bases clipped from V and 1 base from J, the junction kept 7 bases outside the gene matches. The CDR3 spans 15 residues. CDR1 SGHVS and CDR2 FNYEAQ come from the germline V gene. This CDR3 reads CASSARDSPNTEAFF. As DNA, the CDR3 is TGTGCCAGCAGCGCACGGGACAGCCCGAACACTGAAGCTTTCTTT.

The chain recombines TRBV2 with TRBJ2-3; 10 nucleotides match TRBD2. Germline V lookup: CDR1 SNHLY, CDR2 FYNNEI. Trimming took 0 bases from V and 0 from J; bases not matched to a gene: 12. The CDR3 is 20 amino acids. CDR3 protein: CASSEASAGGPIGSTDTQYF. The CDR3 nucleotides read TGTGCCAGCAGTGAAGCATCAGCGGGGGGGCCAATTGGAAGCACAGATACGCAGTATTTT. The complete variable domain, with remaining parts taken from reference TRBV2 and TRBJ2-3, reads EPEVTQTPSHQVTQMGQEVILRCVPISNHLYFYWYRQILGQKVEFLVSFYNNEISEKSEIFDDQFSVERPDGSNFTLKIRSTKLEDSAMYFCASSEASAGGPIGSTDTQYFGPGTRLTVL.

This clonotype was seen only a few times. CDR3 sequence reads: CASSGDSPQHF. CDR3 DNA sequence: TGTGCCAGTAGTGGGGACAGTCCCCAGCATTTT. The V and J genes are TRBV19 and TRBJ1-5, with 7 bases that match TRBD1. V lost 5 bases, J lost 10 bases, and 2 bases stayed unmatched. Germline V gives CDR1 LNHDA, CDR2 SQIVND (reference sequence). This CDR3 region has 11 residues.

This clonotype was observed many times. The chain combines TRBV24-1 with TRBJ2-1, with 12 bases matching TRBD1. The germline V gene encodes CDR1 KGHDR and CDR2 SFDVKD. V shed 3 bases and J 10 bases; nucleotides not matched to a gene: 9. The CDR3 consists of 16 residues. CDR3 coding DNA: TGTGCCACCAGTGATCTCCCGGGACAGGGGGCTGGAGAGCAGTTCTTC. Protein sequence: CATSDLPGQGAGEQFF.

This clonotype was seen a few times. The genes are TRBV6-6 and TRBJ1-1; a weak D match, TRBD1 (6 bases). The germline gives CDR1 MNHNY, CDR2 SVGAGI (reference sequence). This CDR3 spans 13 amino acids. Trimming removed 6 bases at V and 0 bases at J, with 8 bases between. The CDR3 coding sequence is TGTGCCAGCAGGGACAGAATGAACACTGAAGCTTTCTTT. This codes for CASRDRMNTEAFF.

This clonotype turned up a few times. Germline is not matched at one junction end, which may reflect a read error. The chain is built from TRBV7-8 and TRBJ2-6; no definite D call. The CDR3 has 14 residues. The germline gives CDR1 SGHVS, CDR2 FQNEAQ. The CDR3 nucleotides are TGTGCCAGCAGCTTAGGCTCTGCGGCCAACGTCCTGACTTTC. Its translation: CASSLGSAANVLTF.

Written as DNA, the CDR3 is TGTGCCACCAGTGATCGGGGACAGGGAAACTACAATGAGCAGTTCTTC. It yields the protein CATSDRGQGNYNEQFF. This chain links TRBV24-1 with TRBJ2-1, with 9 bases that match TRBD1. CDR3 size: 16 residues. Germline V CDR1 and CDR2: KGHDR, SFDVKD. Losses at the gene ends were 3 bases for V and 3 bases for J; bases not matched to a gene: 5.

This clonotype was seen more than once but under ten times. CDR3 protein: CASRLQGAGSTDTQYF. The CDR3 region has the DNA TGCGCCAGCAGACTCCAAGGAGCGGGAAGCACAGATACGCAGTATTTT. The rearrangement joins TRBV5-1 to TRBJ2-3, with 7 bases fitting TRBD2. V gave up 5 bases and J gave up 0 bases; unmatched junction bases: 9. CDR1 and CDR2 (germline): SGHRS, YFSETQ. This CDR3 is built from 16 residues.

In this sample, this clonotype turned up many times. The chain uses TRBV3-1 and TRBJ2-5, with a weak D call TRBD1 (6 bases). This CDR3 is 14 amino acids long. Germline V gene data show CDR1 as LGHDT and CDR2 as YNNKEL (reference sequence). With 4 bases removed from V and 2 bases from J, the gap between germline ends came to 11 bases. CDR3 region: CASSLGTTQETQYF. CDR3 DNA sequence: TGTGCCAGCAGCCTCGGGACAACACAAGAGACCCAGTACTTC.

This sequence joins TRBV2 and TRBJ2-3; D is possibly TRBD2 (5 bases). CDR3 size: 15 residues. With 7 bases removed from V and 4 bases from J, the gap between germline ends came to 18 bases. The germline V gene encodes CDR1 SNHLY and CDR2 FYNNEI. CDR3 loop: CASTELGSTADTQYF. CDR3 nucleotides: TGTGCCAGCACCGAACTAGGGAGCACCGCAGATACGCAGTATTTT.

For the CDR3, the DNA is TGCAGCGTTCTTCAGGGGTATGGCCAGCCCCAGCATTTT. Protein product: CSVLQGYGQPQHF. The V call is TRBV29-1, the J call TRBJ1-5, with TRBD1 as a possible D gene (6 bases). The germline CDR1 and CDR2 sequences are SQVTM and ANQGSEA. V was cut by 5 bases and J by 7 bases, with 15 bases left in between. The CDR3 covers 13 residues.

This clonotype was recorded a few times. The genes are TRBV7-8 and TRBJ2-1, with D possibly matching TRBD1 (6 bases). V was clipped by 1 base and J by 9 bases, with 13 bases between them. Germline V gives CDR1 SGHVS, CDR2 FQNEAQ. This CDR3 spans 14 amino acids. This CDR3 is CASSLVPGALEQFF. The CDR3 DNA sequence: TGTGCCAGCAGCTTAGTTCCAGGGGCCCTTGAGCAGTTCTTC. The full variable domain, completed using reference TRBV7-8 and TRBJ2-1, is GAGVSQSPRYKVAKRGQDVALRCDPISGHVSLFWYQQALGQGPEFLTYFQNEAQLDKSGLPSDRFFAERPEGSVSTLKIQRTQQEDSAVYLCASSLVPGALEQFFGPGTRLTVL.

Only a few counts were recorded for this clonotype. As DNA, the CDR3 is TGCGCCAGCAGCTTGGTCCCTGGGTCAGAACCCGGGGAGCTGTTTTTT. Amino acid sequence: CASSLVPGSEPGELFF. The chain joins TRBV5-1 to TRBJ2-2; D remains ambiguous. In germline, CDR1 is SGHRS, CDR2 YFSETQ. V shed 0 bases and J shed 6 bases, with 15 bases lying between them. This CDR3 comprises 16 residues.

The genes are TRBV30 and TRBJ1-2, with D possibly being TRBD1 (5 bases). The CDR3 has 13 residues. The germline gives CDR1 GTSNPN, CDR2 SVGIG (reference sequence). Trimming cost V 3 bases and J 4 bases, with 12 bases left between them. CDR3 residues: CAWSRDGFYGYTF. CDR3 bases: TGTGCCTGGAGCCGGGACGGATTCTATGGCTACACCTTC.

This clonotype occurred a few times. The chain employs TRBV24-1 and TRBJ2-3; 9 bases align to TRBD1. CDR3 length: 14 amino acids. V trimming: 4 bases; J trimming: 8 bases; junction bases outside the gene matches: 6. Germline V lookup: CDR1 KGHDR, CDR2 SFDVKD. The CDR3 region has the DNA TGTGCCACCAGTGACCCGGGACAGGGCGCTACGCAGTATTTT. Amino acids: CATSDPGQGATQYF.

The V call is TRBV20-1, the J call TRBJ1-1; no clear D. The CDR3 covers 15 residues. The V end lost 2 bases, the J end lost 6 bases, and 19 bases lay between the germline ends. The germline V gene encodes CDR1 DFQATT and CDR2 SNEGSKA (reference sequence). In DNA, the CDR3 is TGCAGTGCTAGAAGCTCTCCTACGGCTGGGGCTGAAGCTTTCTTT. This sequence encodes CSARSSPTAGAEAFF.

The chain is built from TRBV27 and TRBJ2-1, with D possibly matching TRBD1 (5 bases). The germline V and J ends were trimmed by 6 bases and 0 bases, with 9 bases remaining between them. Germline CDR1 is MNHEY and CDR2 is SMNVEV (reference sequence). The CDR3 is 14 residues long. For the CDR3, the DNA is TGTGCCAGCAGCGAGACAGACTCCTACAATGAGCAGTTCTTC. Its translation: CASSETDSYNEQFF.

The chain couples TRBV6-5 to TRBJ1-1, with TRBD1 matching 7 bases. Germline-derived CDR1 and CDR2 are MNHEY and SVGAGI. V was pared by 4 bases and J by 4 bases, with 9 bases of the junction left unmatched. The CDR3 is 15 amino acids. CDR3 sequence reads: CASSSRQGGVTEAFF. CDR3 bases: TGTGCCAGCAGTTCGCGACAGGGAGGGGTCACTGAAGCTTTCTTT.

The gene calls are TRBV6-2 or TRBV6-3 and TRBJ2-1; D may match TRBD1 or TRBD2 (5 bases each). CDR1 MNHEY and CDR2 SVGEGT come from the germline V gene. The CDR3 sequence is 14 residues long. V lost 5 bases, J lost 5 bases, and 13 bases lay in between. The CDR3 spells CASSNPGLHNEQFF. CDR3 sequence (DNA): TGTGCCAGCAGTAACCCGGGGCTGCACAATGAGCAGTTCTTC.

For the CDR3, the DNA is TGTGCCAGCAACCTATTGGGGGGGGTAGAGCAGTACTTC. Its protein product is CASNLLGGVEQYF. V usage is TRBV7-2 and J usage is TRBJ2-7; 7 positions match TRBD2. Germline V gene lookup returns CDR1 SGHTA and CDR2 FQGNSA. V trimming: 7 bases; J trimming: 7 bases; junction bases outside the gene matches: 10. The CDR3 covers 13 residues.

The chain couples TRBV6-5 to TRBJ2-6; the D call may be TRBD1 or TRBD2 (6 bases each). The CDR3 covers 16 residues. V shed 2 bases and J shed 1 base, with 9 bases lying between them. CDR1 is MNHEY, CDR2 SVGAGI, per germline. The CDR3 bases are TGTGCCAGCAGTTACGGGGGGCCATCTGGGGCCAACGTCCTGACTTTC. As protein: CASSYGGPSGANVLTF.

V gene TRBV7-2 combines with J gene TRBJ1-5, with D unclear. The CDR3 totals 15 residues. CDR1 is SGHTA, CDR2 FQGNSA, per germline. The V and J ends lost 5 bases and 1 base respectively, with 12 bases between them. In DNA form, the CDR3 reads TGTGCCAGCAGCCCACGACTGATAAGCAATCAGCCCCAGCATTTT. Translated, it gives CASSPRLISNQPQHF.

The J gene is TRBJ2-5, the V gene TRBV6-5; D is possibly TRBD2 (5 bases). The ends were cut back, 1 base at V and 1 base at J, with 13 bases in the middle. Germline CDR1 and CDR2: MNHEY and SVGAGI. This CDR3 contains 16 residues. The CDR3 protein is CASSYLPSQSQETQYF. In nucleotides, the CDR3 is TGTGCCAGCAGTTACTTGCCTAGCCAAAGCCAAGAGACCCAGTACTTC.

The V gene is TRBV5-5, the J gene TRBJ2-7; a possible D gene is TRBD2 (5 bases). With 0 bases removed from V and 0 bases from J, the gap between germline ends came to 10 bases. Germline V gives CDR1 SGHKS, CDR2 YYEKEE (reference sequence). There are 15 residues in the CDR3. CDR3 sequence: CASSLGGLNSYEQYF. The CDR3, as DNA: TGTGCCAGCAGCTTGGGTGGACTGAACTCCTACGAGCAGTACTTC.

The V and J genes are TRBV3-1 and TRBJ1-1; 9 bases are a match to TRBD1. The CDR3 sequence is 15 residues long. The J segment lost 3 bases and the V segment lost 1 base, leaving 3 bases of the junction unmatched. Germline CDR1 LGHDT, CDR2 YNNKEL (reference sequence). The CDR3 region is CASSQVTGGDTEAFF. The CDR3 DNA reads as TGTGCCAGCAGCCAAGTGACAGGGGGGGACACTGAAGCTTTCTTT.

This clonotype was found a few times. The genes are TRBV5-1 and TRBJ1-3; tentatively, D is TRBD1 (6 bases). V dropped 0 bases and J dropped 2 bases, with 12 bases sitting between them. There are 16 residues in the CDR3. The germline CDR1 and CDR2 sequences are SGHRS and YFSETQ. Here the CDR3 reads CASSLVAGGTGNTIYF. Written as DNA, the CDR3 is TGCGCCAGCAGCTTGGTAGCGGGGGGCACTGGAAACACCATATATTTT. The full variable domain, completed using reference TRBV5-1 and TRBJ1-3, is KAGVTQTPRYLIKTRGQQVTLSCSPISGHRSVSWYQQTPGQGLQFLFEYFSETQRNKGNFPGRFSGRQFSNSRSEMNVSTLELGDSALYLCASSLVAGGTGNTIYFGEGSWLTVV.